The rows below give T cell receptor beta chains drawn from one sample of a study of technical replicates of blood from a handful of donors. Generated by immunoSEQ multiplex PCR, the TCRdb table keeps only in-frame clones and is missing some. This sample yields 85,000 to 100,000 clones, of which approximately 96% are seen a single time; about 0.23% belongs to the top ten. The sequencing sample was made of T cells isolated from PBMCs. These receptors were taken from a human donor in good health. Each CDR3 is given with its conserved first and last residue. D genes are given only for firm matches. Where a row states a size, it is once, few, many or the class of an expanded clone; other rows omit it.

>TRBV7-7|TRBJ1-3|once|.
TGTGCTAGCAGCTCGGGCTCTGGAAACACCATATATTTT
CASSSGSGNTIYF
>TRBV7-8|TRBJ1-1|once|.
TGTGCCAGCAGCTTAGTATCACTTCAGTGGGGGGATGGCACTGAAGCTTTCTTT
CASSLVSLQWGDGTEAFF
>TRBV30|TRBJ2-2|.|.
TGTGCCTGGAGTAAACGGGCAGGGGCCGGGGAGCTGTTTTTT
CAWSKRAGAGELFF
>TRBV7-3|TRBJ2-2|.|.
TGTGCCAGCAGCCCTAATTCACTAGCGAACACCGGGGAGCTGTTTTTT
CASSPNSLANTGELFF
>TRBV6-5|TRBJ2-7|.|TRBD2
TGTGCCAGCAGTTTAGCGGGGGGCCCCCTCTACGAGCAGTACTTC
CASSLAGGPLYEQYF
>TRBV4-2|TRBJ2-3|.|TRBD1
TGTGCCAGCAGCCGACAGGGAGATGAGAGCACAGATACGCAGTATTTT
CASSRQGDESTDTQYF
>TRBV29-1|TRBJ1-2|.|TRBD1
TGCAGCGTTGCAACAGGGGGTCGCTATGGCTACACCTTC
CSVATGGRYGYTF
>TRBV5-1|TRBJ2-7|.|TRBD2
TGCGCCAGCAACCAGGGCGGCGGGGGCTACGAGCAGTACTTC
CASNQGGGGYEQYF
>TRBV10-3|TRBJ1-4|.|.
TGTGCCATCGGAGGTGGGCAGCCTAATGAAAAACTGTTTTTT
CAIGGGQPNEKLFF
>TRBV30|TRBJ1-1|.|.
TGTGCCTGGAGACGCCTCAGGGAGGGCACTGAAGCTTTCTTT
CAWRRLREGTEAFF
>TRBV27|TRBJ1-1|.|.
TGTGCCAGCAGTTTATCCTTTACGGACACTGAAGCTTTCTTT
CASSLSFTDTEAFF
>TRBV7-9|TRBJ2-7|.|TRBD1
TGTGCCAGCAGCTACCGGGACAGGTTAGATTACGAGCAGTACTTC
CASSYRDRLDYEQYF
>TRBV7-9|TRBJ2-6|once|TRBD1
TGTGCCAGCAGCCCCTGGACAGGGGCACTTAACTCTGGGGCCAACGTCCTGACTTTC
CASSPWTGALNSGANVLTF
>TRBV9|TRBJ2-2|.|TRBD2
TGTGCCAGCAATTCGGGACTAGGCGGGGAGCTGTTTTTT
CASNSGLGGELFF
>TRBV4-1|TRBJ2-7|once|.
TGCGCCAGCAGCCTAAATCTAGTTAGCTCCTACGAGCAGTACTTC
CASSLNLVSSYEQYF
>TRBV9|TRBJ2-1|.|TRBD2
TGTGCCAGCAGCGTAGGTCAAAGGGGACTAGTCTACAATGAGCAGTTCTTC
CASSVGQRGLVYNEQFF
>TRBV7-3|TRBJ1-2|.|.
TGTGCCAGCAGCTTAAGCGGAGTTGTCAGCCAGTCCGTCTATGGCTACACCTTC
CASSLSGVVSQSVYGYTF
>TRBV4-1|TRBJ2-7|.|TRBD2
TGCGCCAGCAGCCAAGGCGGGGGGCGGGGGGAGTACGAGCAGTACTTC
CASSQGGGRGEYEQYF
>TRBV7-6|TRBJ2-7|.|TRBD1
TGTGCCAGCAGCCCATGGGGGACAGCCTACGAGCAGTACTTC
CASSPWGTAYEQYF
>TRBV30|TRBJ2-2|.|TRBD2
TGTGCCTGGAGTCGCGGCGGGAGCGGGGAGCTGTTTTTT
CAWSRGGSGELFF
>TRBV4-1|TRBJ1-4|.|.
TGCGCCAGCAGCCAAAATCCGACATTGGGGGCTGAAAAACTGTTTTTT
CASSQNPTLGAEKLFF
>TRBV27|TRBJ1-2|.|.
TGTGCCAGCAGTCCGCGGGACCGGAACTATGGCTACACCTTC
CASSPRDRNYGYTF
>TRBV7-9|TRBJ2-3|.|TRBD2
TGTGCCAGCAGCTTAGCAGGACTAGCGGGGAGCACAGATACGCAGTATTTT
CASSLAGLAGSTDTQYF
>TRBV5-1|TRBJ1-1|.|.
TGCGCCAGCAGCTCCGTGCAGGGGAGCACTGAAGCTTTCTTT
CASSSVQGSTEAFF
>TRBV6-1|TRBJ2-3|.|.
TGTGCCAGCAGTGAGTACACCCCTAGAGATACGCAGTATTTT
CASSEYTPRDTQYF
>TRBV20-1|TRBJ1-4|.|.
TGCAGTGCTAGAGATAAGGGGAAACTGTTTTTT
CSARDKGKLFF
>TRBV19|TRBJ1-6|.|.
TGTGCCAGTAGTATAACAGGGAGTGACTCACCCCTCCACTTT
CASSITGSDSPLHF
>TRBV13|TRBJ1-1|.|.
TGTGCCAGCAGCGGCCTCGTGGCTTTCTTT
CASSGLVAFF
>TRBV6-5|TRBJ2-7|.|TRBD1
TGTGCCAGCAGCCACGAAGGGGGCCCCTACGAGCAGTACTTC
CASSHEGGPYEQYF
>TRBV19|TRBJ2-1|.|.
TGTGCCAGTACGCCAGGGCCCTACAATGAGCAGTTCTTC
CASTPGPYNEQFF
>TRBV5-1|TRBJ1-1|.|.
TGCGCCAGCAGCTCTATCCAGGAATCTGAAGCTTTCTTT
CASSSIQESEAFF